These T cell receptor beta chains were read from a single sample in a study of shared clonotypes between healthy human individuals. Only in-frame clones appear in the TCRdb table, and some are missing; sequencing was by immunoSEQ multiplex PCR. The sample lists roughly 2,000,000 clones; about 94% were seen once. Sequencing was performed on naive CD8+ T cells sorted from blood. The receptors stem from a man between 18 and 29 years old in good health. Both conserved end residues are trimmed from each CDR3. The order of the fields is J gene, V gene, CDR3 length, CDR3 protein.

>TRBJ2-7|TRBV27|12
ASSSGQGSYEQY
>TRBJ1-5|TRBV4-3|11
ASSRASNQPQH
>TRBJ2-1|TRBV4-3|18
ASSQEGGLAGGIIDNEQF
>TRBJ2-1|TRBV4-1|13
ASSQDQSWANEQF
>TRBJ1-4|TRBV2|9
ASSWIEKLF
>TRBJ1-1|TRBV19|12
ASSIQGLNTEAF
>TRBJ1-2|TRBV19|12
ASSIRTVRYGYT
>TRBJ2-7|TRBV9|13
ASSAQDGSAYEQY
>TRBJ2-3|TRBV6-5|12
ASSPAVAGDTQY
>TRBJ1-4|TRBV5-1|11
ASKEGTNEKLF